This T cell receptor beta chain was captured by sequencing in a study of blood T cell repertoires in COVID-19. For the study at large: Samples taken during acute and convalescent COVID-19 were collected in the United States, Italy and Spain. Sources were T cells, B-cell-depleted T cells, or PBMCs; the material itself was cDNA or gDNA.

Here immunoSEQ multiplex PCR was the method, and the copy in TCRdb shows in-frame clones only, minus some. The sample shows 200,000 to 250,000 clones, over 75% of them seen only once. This CDR3 comprises 15 residues. Trimming cost V 5 bases and J 1 base, with 14 bases left between them. Germline lookup yields CDR1 SEHNR and CDR2 FQNEAQ (reference sequence). Those enrolled, adults aged roughly 18 to 89 years, came from around 24 US areas. In assigning cohorts, the study relied on participant-reported clinical history. This TCR was sampled from a man aged 40-50 years who had recovered from COVID-19. Sequenced material: PBMCs or T cells enriched from blood (not recorded which). The chain links TRBV7-9 to TRBJ2-5; weak D call: TRBD1 (6 bases). The CDR3 here is CASSDLRGPQETQYF. The CDR3 region has the DNA TGTGCCAGCAGCGACCTCAGGGGACCCCAAGAGACCCAGTACTTC.